This entry features one T cell receptor (beta chain) sequence. Its antigen remains unidentified. The data belong to a study of shared clonotypes between healthy human individuals. Overall study context: Donors had three CD4 naive, three CD4 memory, two CD8 naive and one CD8 memory plate apiece. Study-wide findings and caveats: Roughly 5% of naive CD4 clonotypes were common to several donors.

Naive CD4+ cells were CD45RA-selected; the remaining cells were memory. Sequencing used immunoSEQ multiplex PCR; TCRdb keeps in-frame clones, though not all of them. The data hold 650,000 to 750,000 clones, with roughly 70% observed a single time. With 0 bases removed from V and 8 bases from J, the gap between germline ends came to 17 bases. Germline V lookup: CDR1 SGHAT, CDR2 FQNNGV. This CDR3 spans 16 amino acids. This TCR derives from a woman in her 30s in good health. This sequence joins TRBV11-2 and TRBJ2-1, with D tentatively TRBD1 (5 bases). The sequenced sample was memory CD4+ T cells sorted from blood. Subset reported: CD45RA-negative fraction. The CDR3 sequence: CASSLDKGVLMDEQFF. The CDR3 DNA follows: TGTGCCAGCAGCTTAGATAAAGGGGTCCTTATGGATGAGCAGTTCTTC.